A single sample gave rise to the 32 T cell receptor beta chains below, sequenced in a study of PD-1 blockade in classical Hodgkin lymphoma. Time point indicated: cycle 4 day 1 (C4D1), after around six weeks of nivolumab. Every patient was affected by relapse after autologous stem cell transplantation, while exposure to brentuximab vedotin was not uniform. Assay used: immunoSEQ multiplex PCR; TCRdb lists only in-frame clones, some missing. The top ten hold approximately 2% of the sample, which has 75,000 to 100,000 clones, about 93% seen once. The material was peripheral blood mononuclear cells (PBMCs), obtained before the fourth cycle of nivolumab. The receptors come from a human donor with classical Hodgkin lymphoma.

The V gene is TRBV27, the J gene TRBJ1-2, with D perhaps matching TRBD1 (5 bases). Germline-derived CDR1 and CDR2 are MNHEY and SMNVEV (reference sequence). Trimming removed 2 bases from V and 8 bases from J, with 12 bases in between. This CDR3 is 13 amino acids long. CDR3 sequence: CASSLLRGDGYTF. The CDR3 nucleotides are TGTGCCAGCAGTTTACTCCGGGGGGACGGCTACACCTTC.

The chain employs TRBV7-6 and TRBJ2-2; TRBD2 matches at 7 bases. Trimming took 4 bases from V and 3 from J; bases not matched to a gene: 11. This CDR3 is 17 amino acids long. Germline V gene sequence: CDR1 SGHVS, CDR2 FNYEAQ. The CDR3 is CASSWGGPRADTGELFF. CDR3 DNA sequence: TGTGCCAGCAGCTGGGGGGGACCCAGGGCCGACACCGGGGAGCTGTTTTTT.

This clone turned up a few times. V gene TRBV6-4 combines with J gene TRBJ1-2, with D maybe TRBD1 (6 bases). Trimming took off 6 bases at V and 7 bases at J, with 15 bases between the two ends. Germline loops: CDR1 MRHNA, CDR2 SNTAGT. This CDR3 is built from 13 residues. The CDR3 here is CASRSPRGGGYTF. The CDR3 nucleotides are TGTGCCAGCAGGAGCCCCAGGGGCGGTGGCTACACCTTC.

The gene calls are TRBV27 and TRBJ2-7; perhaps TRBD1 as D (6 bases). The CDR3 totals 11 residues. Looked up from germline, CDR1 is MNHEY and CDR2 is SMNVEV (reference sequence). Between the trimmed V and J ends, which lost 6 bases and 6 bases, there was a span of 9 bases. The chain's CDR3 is CASSNRVEQYF. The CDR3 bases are TGTGCCAGCAGCAACAGGGTCGAGCAGTACTTC.

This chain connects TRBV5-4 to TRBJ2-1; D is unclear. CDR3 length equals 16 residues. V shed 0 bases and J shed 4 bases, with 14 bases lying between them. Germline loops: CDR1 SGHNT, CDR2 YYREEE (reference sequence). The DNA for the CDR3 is TGTGCCAGCAGCTTGGCCAACAGAGACGGTTACAATGAGCAGTTCTTC. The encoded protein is CASSLANRDGYNEQFF.

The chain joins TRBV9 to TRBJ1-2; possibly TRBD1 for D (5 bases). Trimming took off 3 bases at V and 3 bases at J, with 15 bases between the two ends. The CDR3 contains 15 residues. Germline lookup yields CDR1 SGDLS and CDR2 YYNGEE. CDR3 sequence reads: CASSGLKPGDYGYTF. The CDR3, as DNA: TGTGCCAGCAGCGGCCTCAAACCGGGGGACTATGGCTACACCTTC.

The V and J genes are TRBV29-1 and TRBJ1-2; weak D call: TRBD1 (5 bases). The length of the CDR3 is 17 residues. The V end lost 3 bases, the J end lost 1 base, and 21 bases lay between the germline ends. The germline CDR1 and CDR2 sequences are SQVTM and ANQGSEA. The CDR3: CSVDLAGTTDFNYGYTF. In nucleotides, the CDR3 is TGCAGCGTTGACTTGGCAGGTACGACAGACTTTAACTATGGCTACACCTTC.

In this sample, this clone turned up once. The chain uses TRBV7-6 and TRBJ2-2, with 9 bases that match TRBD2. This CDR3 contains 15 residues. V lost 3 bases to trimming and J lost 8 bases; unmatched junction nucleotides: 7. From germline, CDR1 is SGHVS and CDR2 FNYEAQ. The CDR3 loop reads CASSFPPGLAGELFF. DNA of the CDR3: TGTGCCAGCAGCTTCCCACCGGGACTAGCTGGGGAGCTGTTTTTT.

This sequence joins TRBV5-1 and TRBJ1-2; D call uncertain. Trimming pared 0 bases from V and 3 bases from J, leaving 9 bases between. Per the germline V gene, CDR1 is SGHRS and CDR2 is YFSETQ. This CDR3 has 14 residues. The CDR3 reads CASSLAQVDYGYTF. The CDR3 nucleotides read TGCGCCAGCAGCTTGGCGCAGGTCGACTATGGCTACACCTTC.

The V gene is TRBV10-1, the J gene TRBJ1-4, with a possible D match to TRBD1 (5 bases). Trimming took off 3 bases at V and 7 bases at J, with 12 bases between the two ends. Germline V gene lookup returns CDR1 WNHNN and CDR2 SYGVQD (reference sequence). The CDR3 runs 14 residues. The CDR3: CASSEVQGSEKLFF. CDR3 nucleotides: TGCGCCAGCAGTGAAGTCCAGGGAAGTGAAAAACTGTTTTTT.

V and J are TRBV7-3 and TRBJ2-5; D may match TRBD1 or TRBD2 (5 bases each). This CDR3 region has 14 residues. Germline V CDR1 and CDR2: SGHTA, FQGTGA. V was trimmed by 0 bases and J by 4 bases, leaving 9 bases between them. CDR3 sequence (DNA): TGTGCCAGCAGCTTAACGGCAGGGAGAGAGACCCAGTACTTC. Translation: CASSLTAGRETQYF.

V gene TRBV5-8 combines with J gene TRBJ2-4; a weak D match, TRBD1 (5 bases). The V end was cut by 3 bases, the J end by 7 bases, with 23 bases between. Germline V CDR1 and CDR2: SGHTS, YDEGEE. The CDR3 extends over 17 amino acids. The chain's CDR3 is CASSSRLDKPTRNIQYF. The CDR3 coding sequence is TGTGCCAGCAGCTCCCGCTTGGACAAGCCGACAAGGAACATTCAGTACTTC.

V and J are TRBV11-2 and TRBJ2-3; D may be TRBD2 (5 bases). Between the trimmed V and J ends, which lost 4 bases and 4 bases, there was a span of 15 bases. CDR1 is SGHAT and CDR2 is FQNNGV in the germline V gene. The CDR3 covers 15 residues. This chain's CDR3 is CASSSKDSVPDTQYF. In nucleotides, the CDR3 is TGTGCCAGCAGCTCAAAGGACTCAGTCCCAGATACGCAGTATTTT.

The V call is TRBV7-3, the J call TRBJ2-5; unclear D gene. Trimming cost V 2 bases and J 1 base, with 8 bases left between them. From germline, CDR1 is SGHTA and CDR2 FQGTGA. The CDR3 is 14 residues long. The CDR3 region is CASSLVGFQETQYF. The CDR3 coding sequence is TGTGCCAGCAGCTTAGTCGGCTTCCAAGAGACCCAGTACTTC.

The CDR3 DNA reads TGCAGTGCTCCCAGAAACTACGAGCAGTACTTC. This codes for CSAPRNYEQYF. The chain employs TRBV20-1 and TRBJ2-7; unclear D gene. This CDR3 contains 11 residues. Germline CDR1 is DFQATT and CDR2 is SNEGSKA (reference sequence). Trimming pared 5 bases from V and 3 bases from J, leaving 8 bases between.

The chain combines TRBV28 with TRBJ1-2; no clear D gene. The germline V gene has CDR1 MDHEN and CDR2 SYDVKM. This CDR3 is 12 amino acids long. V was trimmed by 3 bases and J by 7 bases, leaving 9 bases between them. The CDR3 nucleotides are TGTGCCAGCAGTTTGGAAGTTAGTGGCTACACCTTC. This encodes CASSLEVSGYTF.

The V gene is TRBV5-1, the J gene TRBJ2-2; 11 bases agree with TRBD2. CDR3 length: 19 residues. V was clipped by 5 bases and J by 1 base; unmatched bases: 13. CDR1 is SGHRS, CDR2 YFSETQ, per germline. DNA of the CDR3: TGCGCCAGCAGGAGTGCGGCTAGCGGGAGGCCTATGAACACCGGGGAGCTGTTTTTT. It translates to CASRSAASGRPMNTGELFF.

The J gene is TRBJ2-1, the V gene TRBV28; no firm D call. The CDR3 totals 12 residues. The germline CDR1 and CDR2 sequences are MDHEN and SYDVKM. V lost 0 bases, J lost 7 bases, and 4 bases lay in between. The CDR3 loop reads CASSLWVNEQFF. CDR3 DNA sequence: TGTGCCAGCAGTTTATGGGTGAATGAGCAGTTCTTC.

The CDR3 bases are TGTGCCACTAACGGGGGAGGGGGAGATGAGCAGTTCTTC. Protein sequence: CATNGGGGDEQFF. V gene TRBV10-3 combines with J gene TRBJ2-1; TRBD2 might be the D (7 bases). V gave up 10 bases and J gave up 8 bases, with 18 bases separating them. The CDR3 spans 13 residues. From germline, CDR1 is ENHRY and CDR2 SYGVKD.

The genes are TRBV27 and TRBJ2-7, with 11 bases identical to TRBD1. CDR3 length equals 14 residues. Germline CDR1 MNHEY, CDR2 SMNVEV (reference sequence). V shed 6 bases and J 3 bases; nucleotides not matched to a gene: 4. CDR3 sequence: CASRAGTGGYEQYF. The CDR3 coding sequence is TGTGCCAGCAGGGCCGGGACAGGGGGCTACGAGCAGTACTTC.

The CDR3 DNA reads as TGTGCCAGCAGCTACGAGAGACTGTATAGCAATCAGCCCCAGCATTTT. Its protein is CASSYERLYSNQPQHF. The chain is built from TRBV7-8 and TRBJ1-5; D not resolved. CDR1 is SGHVS, CDR2 FQNEAQ, per germline. The CDR3 totals 16 residues. Trimming shortened V by 4 bases and J by 0 bases, and 13 bases separated the two germline ends.

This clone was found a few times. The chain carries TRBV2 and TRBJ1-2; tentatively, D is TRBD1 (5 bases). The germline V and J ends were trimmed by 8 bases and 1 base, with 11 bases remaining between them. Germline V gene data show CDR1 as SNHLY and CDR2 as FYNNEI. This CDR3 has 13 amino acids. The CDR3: CASSVGDNYGYTF. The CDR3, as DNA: TGTGCCAGCTCCGTGGGGGATAACTATGGCTACACCTTC.

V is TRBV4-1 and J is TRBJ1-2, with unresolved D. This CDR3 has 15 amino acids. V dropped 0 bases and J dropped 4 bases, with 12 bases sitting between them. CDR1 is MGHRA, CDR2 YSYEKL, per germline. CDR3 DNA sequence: TGCGCCAGCAGCCAAGATCCGGCAGGACCCTATGGCTACACCTTC. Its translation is CASSQDPAGPYGYTF.

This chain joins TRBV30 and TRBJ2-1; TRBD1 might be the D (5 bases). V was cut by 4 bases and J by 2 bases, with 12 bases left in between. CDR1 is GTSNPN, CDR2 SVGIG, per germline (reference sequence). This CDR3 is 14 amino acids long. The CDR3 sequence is CAWTTQGPYNEQFF. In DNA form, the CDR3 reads TGTGCCTGGACGACCCAGGGTCCCTACAATGAGCAGTTCTTC.

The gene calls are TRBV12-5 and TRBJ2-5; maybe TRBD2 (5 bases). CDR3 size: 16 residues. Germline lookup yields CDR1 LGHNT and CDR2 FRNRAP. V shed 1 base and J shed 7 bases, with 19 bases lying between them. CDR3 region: CASGLDLLAEGWTQYF. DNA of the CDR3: TGTGCTAGTGGTTTGGATCTACTTGCTGAGGGCTGGACCCAGTACTTC. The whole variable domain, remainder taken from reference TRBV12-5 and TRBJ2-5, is DARVTQTPRHKVTEMGQEVTMRCQPILGHNTVFWYRQTMMQGLELLAYFRNRAPLDDSGMPKDRFSAEMPDATLATLKIQPSEPRDSAVYFCASGLDLLAEGWTQYFGPGTRLLVL.

CDR3 nucleotides: TGTGCCAGCAAGGCTGGGCCTGTTCAAGAGACCCAGTACTTC. This encodes CASKAGPVQETQYF. This chain links TRBV27 with TRBJ2-5, with unresolved D. CDR1 and CDR2 (germline): MNHEY, SMNVEV (reference sequence). Trimming shortened V by 7 bases and J by 2 bases, and 14 bases separated the two germline ends. The CDR3 is 14 amino acids.

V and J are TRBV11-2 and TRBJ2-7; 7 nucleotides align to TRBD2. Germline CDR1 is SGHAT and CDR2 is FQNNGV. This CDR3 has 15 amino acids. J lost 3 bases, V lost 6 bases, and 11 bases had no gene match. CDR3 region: CASRKIAGPLYEQYF. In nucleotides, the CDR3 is TGTGCCAGCAGGAAAATAGCGGGCCCCCTCTACGAGCAGTACTTC.

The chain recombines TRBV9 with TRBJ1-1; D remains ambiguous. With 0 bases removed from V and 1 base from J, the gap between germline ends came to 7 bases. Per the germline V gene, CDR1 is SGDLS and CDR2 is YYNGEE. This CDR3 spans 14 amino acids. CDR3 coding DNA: TGTGCCAGCAGCGTAGTAGCAGGGAACACTGAAGCTTTCTTT. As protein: CASSVVAGNTEAFF.

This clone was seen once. In DNA, the CDR3 is TGCAGCGCAGATACTCTTGGGATCTATGGCTACACCTTC. This translates into CSADTLGIYGYTF. The chain links TRBV29-1 to TRBJ1-2, with D uncertain. V shed 7 bases and J shed 4 bases, with 16 bases lying between them. In germline, CDR1 is SQVTM, CDR2 ANQGSEA. The CDR3 extends over 13 amino acids.

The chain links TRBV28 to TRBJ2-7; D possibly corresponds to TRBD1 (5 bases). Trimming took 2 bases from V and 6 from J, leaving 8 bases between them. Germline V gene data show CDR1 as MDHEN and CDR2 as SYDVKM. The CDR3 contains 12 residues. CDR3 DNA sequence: TGTGCCAGCAGTTTAATGGGGCGCGAGCAGTACTTC. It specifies CASSLMGREQYF.

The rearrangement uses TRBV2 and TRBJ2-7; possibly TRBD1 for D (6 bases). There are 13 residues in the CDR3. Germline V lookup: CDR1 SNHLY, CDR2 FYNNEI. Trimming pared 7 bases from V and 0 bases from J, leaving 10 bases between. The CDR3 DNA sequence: TGTGCCAGCACCCCGGACAGCTCCTACGAGCAGTACTTC. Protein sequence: CASTPDSSYEQYF.

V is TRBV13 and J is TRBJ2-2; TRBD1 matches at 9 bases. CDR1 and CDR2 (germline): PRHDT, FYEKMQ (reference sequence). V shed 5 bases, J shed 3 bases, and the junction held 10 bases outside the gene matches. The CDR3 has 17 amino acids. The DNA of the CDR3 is TGTGCCAGCAGCCGCAACCGACAGGGGGTGGACACCGGGGAGCTGTTTTTT. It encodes CASSRNRQGVDTGELFF.